This TCR beta chain was captured by sequencing in a study of OX40 agonist ivuxolimab in advanced cancers. At the level of the study: Patients in dose escalation had liver, melanoma, kidney or head and neck cancers. Broader study findings: More expanded clones were seen, on average, in CD8+ T cells than in CD4+.

V was pared by 0 bases and J by 4 bases, with 10 bases between. In germline, CDR1 is SGHRS, CDR2 YFSETQ. The CDR3 extends over 15 amino acids. This clone was recorded once. Its target is unknown. Profiled with immunoSEQ multiplex PCR; TCRdb holds only in-frame clones, not every one. In the table there are tens of thousands of clones, about four fifths of which are singletons. This chain connects TRBV5-1 to TRBJ2-2, with TRBD2 as a possible D gene (5 bases). This sequence was found in an adult with an advanced solid tumor such as melanoma, head and neck, liver or kidney cancer. The source material was CD4+ or CD8+ T cells sorted from blood, sampled in a trial of the OX40 agonist ivuxolimab. CDR3 bases: TGCGCCAGCAGCTTGGCGGCGGGTTTCACCGGGGAGCTGTTTTTT. As protein: CASSLAAGFTGELFF.